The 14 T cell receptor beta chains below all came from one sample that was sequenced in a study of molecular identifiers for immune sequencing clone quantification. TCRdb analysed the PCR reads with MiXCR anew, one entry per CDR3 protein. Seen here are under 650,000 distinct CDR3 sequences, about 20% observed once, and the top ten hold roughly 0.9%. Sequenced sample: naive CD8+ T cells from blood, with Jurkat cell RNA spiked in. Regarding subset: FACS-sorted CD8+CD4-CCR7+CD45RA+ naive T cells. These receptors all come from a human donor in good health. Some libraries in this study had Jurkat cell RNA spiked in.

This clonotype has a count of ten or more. The CDR3 is CASSPMAYEAFF. In nucleotides, the CDR3 is TGTGCCAGCAGCCCTATGGCCTATGAAGCTTTCTTT. This chain connects TRBV6-6 to TRBJ1-1, with D uncertain. The germline gives CDR1 MNHNY, CDR2 SVGAGI (reference sequence). Trimming took 6 bases from V and 7 from J, leaving 12 bases between them. CDR3 length: 12 amino acids.

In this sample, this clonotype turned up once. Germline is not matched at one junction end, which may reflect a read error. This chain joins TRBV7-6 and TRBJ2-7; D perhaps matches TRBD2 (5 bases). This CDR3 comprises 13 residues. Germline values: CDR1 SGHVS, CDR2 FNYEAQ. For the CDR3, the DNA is TGTGCCAGCAGCCTAGCCGATAAGTACGGGCAGTACTTC. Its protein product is CASSLADKYGQYF.

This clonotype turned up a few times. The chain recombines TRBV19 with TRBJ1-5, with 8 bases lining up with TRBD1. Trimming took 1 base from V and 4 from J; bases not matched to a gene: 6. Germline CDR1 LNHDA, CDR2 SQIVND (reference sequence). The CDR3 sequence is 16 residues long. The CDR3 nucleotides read TGTGCCAGTAGTATAGGAACGGGACAGGCAAATCAGCCCCAGCATTTT. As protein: CASSIGTGQANQPQHF.

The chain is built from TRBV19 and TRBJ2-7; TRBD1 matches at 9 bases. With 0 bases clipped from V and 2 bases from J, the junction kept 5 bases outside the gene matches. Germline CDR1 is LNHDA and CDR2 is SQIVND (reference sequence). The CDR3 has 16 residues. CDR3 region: CASSIDRGQGTYEQYF. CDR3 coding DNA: TGTGCCAGTAGTATAGATCGGGGACAGGGTACCTACGAGCAGTACTTC.

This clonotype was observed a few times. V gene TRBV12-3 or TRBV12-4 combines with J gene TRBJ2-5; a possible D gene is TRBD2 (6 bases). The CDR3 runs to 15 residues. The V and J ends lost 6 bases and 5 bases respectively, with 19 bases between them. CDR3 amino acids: CASSRKDGGLETQYF. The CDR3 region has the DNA TGTGCCAGCAGCCGGAAGGATGGGGGGTTGGAGACCCAGTACTTC.

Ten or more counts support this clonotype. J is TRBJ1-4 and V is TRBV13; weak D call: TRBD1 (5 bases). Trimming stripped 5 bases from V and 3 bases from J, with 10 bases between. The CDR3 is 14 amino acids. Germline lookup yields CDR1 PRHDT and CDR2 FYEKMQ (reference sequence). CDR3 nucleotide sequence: TGTGCCAGCAGCGGGGGTACCGCTAATGAAAAACTGTTTTTT. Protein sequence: CASSGGTANEKLFF.

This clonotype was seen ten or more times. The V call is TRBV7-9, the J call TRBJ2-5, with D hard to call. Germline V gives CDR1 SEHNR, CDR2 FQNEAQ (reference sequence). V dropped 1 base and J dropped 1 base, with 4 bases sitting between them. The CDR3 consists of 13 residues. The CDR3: CASSLVAQETQYF. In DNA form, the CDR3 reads TGTGCCAGCAGCTTAGTCGCCCAAGAGACCCAGTACTTC.

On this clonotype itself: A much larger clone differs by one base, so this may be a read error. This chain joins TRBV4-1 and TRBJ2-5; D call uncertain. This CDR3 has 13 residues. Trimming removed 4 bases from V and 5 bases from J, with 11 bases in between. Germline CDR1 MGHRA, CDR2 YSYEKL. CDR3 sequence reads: CASSRSESETQYF. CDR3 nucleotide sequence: TGCGCCAGCAGCCGATCGGAGTCGGAGACCCAGTACTTC.

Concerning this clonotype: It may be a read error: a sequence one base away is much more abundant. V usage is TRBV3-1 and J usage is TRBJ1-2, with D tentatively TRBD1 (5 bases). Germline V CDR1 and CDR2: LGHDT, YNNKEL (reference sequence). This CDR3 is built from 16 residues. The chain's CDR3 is CASSQVAGTANCGYTF. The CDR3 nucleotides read TGTGCCAGCAGCCAAGTCGCCGGGACCGCCAACTGTGGCTACACCTTC.

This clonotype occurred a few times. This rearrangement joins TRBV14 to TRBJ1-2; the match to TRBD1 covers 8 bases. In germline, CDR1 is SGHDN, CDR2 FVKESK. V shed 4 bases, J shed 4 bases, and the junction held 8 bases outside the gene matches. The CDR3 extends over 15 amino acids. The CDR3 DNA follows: TGTGCCAGCAGCCTTCTGCCGGGACAGGTCTATGGCTACACCTTC. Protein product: CASSLLPGQVYGYTF.

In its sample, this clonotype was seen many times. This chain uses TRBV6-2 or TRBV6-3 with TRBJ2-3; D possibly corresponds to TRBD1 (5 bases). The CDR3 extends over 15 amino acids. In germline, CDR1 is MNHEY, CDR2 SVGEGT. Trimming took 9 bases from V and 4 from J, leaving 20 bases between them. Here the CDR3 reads CASESRGFYPDTQYF. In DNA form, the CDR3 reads TGTGCCAGTGAGTCAAGGGGATTTTACCCAGATACGCAGTATTTT.

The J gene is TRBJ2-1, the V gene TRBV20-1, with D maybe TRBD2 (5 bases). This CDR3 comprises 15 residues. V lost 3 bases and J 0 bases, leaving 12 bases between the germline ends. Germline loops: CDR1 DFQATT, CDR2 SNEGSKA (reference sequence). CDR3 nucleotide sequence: TGCAGTGCTAGTCCTAGCCTCAGCTCCTACAATGAGCAGTTCTTC. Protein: CSASPSLSSYNEQFF.

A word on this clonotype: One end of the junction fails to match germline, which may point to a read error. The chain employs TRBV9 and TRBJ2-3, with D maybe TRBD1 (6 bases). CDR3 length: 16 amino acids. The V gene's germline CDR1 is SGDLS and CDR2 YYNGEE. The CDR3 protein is CAGSDPRDTHTDTQYF. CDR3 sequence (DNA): TGTGCCGGCAGCGACCCGAGGGACACTCACACAGATACGCAGTATTTT.

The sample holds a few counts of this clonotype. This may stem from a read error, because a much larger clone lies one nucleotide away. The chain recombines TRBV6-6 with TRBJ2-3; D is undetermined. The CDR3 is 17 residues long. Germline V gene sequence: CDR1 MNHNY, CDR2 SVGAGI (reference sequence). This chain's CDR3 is CASGYSKLAASTDTQYF. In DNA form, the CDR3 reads TGTGCCAGCGGTTACTCGAAGTTGGCGGCGAGCACAGATACGCAGTATTTT.